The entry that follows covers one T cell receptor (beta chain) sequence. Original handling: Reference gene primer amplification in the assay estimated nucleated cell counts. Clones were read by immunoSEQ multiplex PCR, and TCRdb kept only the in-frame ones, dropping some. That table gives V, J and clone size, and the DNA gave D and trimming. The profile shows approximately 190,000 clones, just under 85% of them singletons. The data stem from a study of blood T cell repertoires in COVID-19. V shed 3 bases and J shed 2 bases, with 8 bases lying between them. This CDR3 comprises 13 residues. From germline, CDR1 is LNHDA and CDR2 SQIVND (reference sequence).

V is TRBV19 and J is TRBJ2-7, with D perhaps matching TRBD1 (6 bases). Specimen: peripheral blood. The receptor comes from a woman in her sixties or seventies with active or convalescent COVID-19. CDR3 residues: CASSMGTTYEQYF. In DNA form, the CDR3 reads TGTGCCAGTAGTATGGGGACAACCTACGAGCAGTACTTC.